This TCR beta chain was observed in a study of cytomegalovirus exposure and HLA in healthy donors. The wider study: Around 78 million unique TCRs, all from HLA-typed donors, were included in an early release of the data.

PCR primers comprised 60 Vbeta and 13 Jbeta primers. Sequencing was performed with immunoSEQ multiplex PCR; in TCRdb, only in-frame clones are kept and a portion is missing. The table includes 170,000 or so clones, 80% detected once. On this clone: Its target is unknown.

Germline V lookup: CDR1 SGHRS, CDR2 YFSETQ. V shed 4 bases and J 1 base; nucleotides not matched to a gene: 9. The CDR3 is 16 amino acids. General study points: The dataset shows that most TCR sequences were rare, while some public TCRs occurred in many donors.

The specimen sequenced was PBMCs. The receptor was derived from a man aged 30 to 45 in good health and CMV-seropositive. The V gene is TRBV5-1, the J gene TRBJ1-1; the match to TRBD1 covers 8 bases. The CDR3 is CASSPRDRRTNTEAFF. CDR3 bases: TGCGCCAGCAGCCCCCGGGACAGGAGAACGAACACTGAAGCTTTCTTT.